Included here is one T cell receptor beta chain sequence, with context. No antigen is known for it. TCRdb's table, derived via immunoSEQ multiplex PCR, lists solely in-frame clones and lacks some. The table has roughly 1,000,000 clones, 78% seen once. The sample is drawn from a study of shared clonotypes between healthy human individuals. General study findings and limits: Memory subsets generally showed lower estimated richness than naive subsets.

The CDR3 is made up of 15 amino acids. V lost 1 base, J lost 1 base, and 12 bases lay in between. The germline V gene has CDR1 SGHRS and CDR2 YFSETQ. Input material: memory CD4+ T cells from PBMCs. Subset meaning: CD45RA-negative fraction. The chain uses TRBV5-1 and TRBJ2-7; the D gene is possibly TRBD1 (6 bases). This TCR came from a man aged 18 to 35 in good health. Some clones in this sample may be carry-over from other donors' samples. CDR3 in DNA: TGCGCCAGCAGCTTGTTAGGACAGCCATCCTACGAGCAGTACTTC. Translation: CASSLLGQPSYEQYF.